The entry that follows covers one TCR beta chain sequence. V lost 7 bases and J lost 0, with 13 bases in between. This CDR3 has 14 residues. Germline V lookup: CDR1 SEHNR, CDR2 FQNEAQ (reference sequence). Random hexamers were used to reverse transcribe an amount of roughly 0.45 to 1 ug RNA. Coverage of TCR beta CDR3 amplification by immunoSEQ multiplex PCR extended to 54 Vbeta and 13 Jbeta. MiXCR, applied by TCRdb to the immunoSEQ multiplex PCR reads, yields one record per CDR3 protein. The repertoire consists of about 300,000 distinct CDR3 sequences, with 70% to 90% occurring once and the leading ten covering approximately 0.12%. Sequencing of TCR beta was undertaken in CD8+ and CD4+ T cells derived from blood. These data come from a study of CD8 T cells in Susac syndrome.

The chain joins TRBV7-9 to TRBJ2-7; a possible D gene is TRBD1 (6 bases). This receptor was obtained from a human donor with multiple sclerosis. The sequencing sample was made of CD8+ T cells from PBMCs. Written as DNA, the CDR3 is TGTGCCAGCACTGGGGCGGACAGCTCCTACGAGCAGTACTTC. Its protein is CASTGADSSYEQYF. The entire variable domain, with the rest obtained from reference TRBV7-9 and TRBJ2-7, is as follows: DTGVSQNPRHKITKRGQNVTFRCDPISEHNRLYWYRQTLGQGPEFLTYFQNEAQLEKSRLLSDRFSAERPKGSFSTLEIQRTEQGDSAMYLCASTGADSSYEQYFGPGTRLTVT.